This is a list of T cell receptor beta chains from one sample in a study of T cells after yellow fever vaccination. From the 5' RACE reads, TCRdb called clonotypes with MiXCR, one entry per CDR3 protein. Altogether hundreds of thousands of distinct CDR3 sequences are present, 13% being singletons, with the ten largest covering over 12%. The specimen was PBMCs, collected on the day of the yellow fever booster vaccination. These receptors were obtained from a man aged 25 to 40 who received the YFV17D yellow fever vaccine. Both conserved end residues are part of each CDR3. D genes are given only for firm matches. For some rows the clone size is stated as once, few or many, or as a class when expanded; others skip it.

CDR3 protein: CASSLPTGYSNEQFF
CDR3 DNA: TGTGCCAGCAGCCTTCCTACAGGGTATTCGAATGAGCAGTTCTTC
V gene: TRBV7-2
D gene: NA
clone size: NA
J gene: TRBJ2-1
CDR3 length: 15

CDR3 protein: CSVGRGGTGELFF
CDR3 DNA: TGCAGCGTTGGCCGGGGCGGCACCGGGGAGCTGTTTTTT
V gene: TRBV29-1
D gene: NA
clone size: NA
J gene: TRBJ2-2
CDR3 length: 13

CDR3 protein: CASSLAPGWETQYF
CDR3 DNA: TGCGCCAGCAGCTTGGCCCCAGGGTGGGAGACCCAGTACTTC
V gene: TRBV5-1
D gene: NA
clone size: many
J gene: TRBJ2-5
CDR3 length: 14

CDR3 protein: CASSLEEGSSYEQYF
CDR3 DNA: TGTGCCAGCAGCTTAGAAGAGGGGTCCTCCTACGAGCAGTACTTC
V gene: TRBV7-3
D gene: NA
clone size: NA
J gene: TRBJ2-7
CDR3 length: 15

CDR3 protein: CASSYSMWGGELFF
CDR3 DNA: TGTGCCAGCAGTTACTCTATGTGGGGCGGGGAGCTGTTTTTT
V gene: TRBV6-5
D gene: NA
clone size: few
J gene: TRBJ2-2
CDR3 length: 14

CDR3 protein: CSALAATKETQYF
CDR3 DNA: TGCAGTGCTTTAGCGGCCACCAAGGAGACCCAGTACTTC
V gene: TRBV20-1
D gene: NA
clone size: few
J gene: TRBJ2-5
CDR3 length: 13

CDR3 protein: CASSQRLGAPPFF
CDR3 DNA: TGTGCCAGCAGCCAGAGACTAGGCGCCCCACCGTTCTTC
V gene: TRBV5-4
D gene: NA
clone size: few
J gene: TRBJ2-1
CDR3 length: 13

CDR3 protein: CASSDTGGRTGELFF
CDR3 DNA: TGCGCCAGCAGTGATACGGGAGGGCGGACCGGGGAGCTGTTTTTT
V gene: TRBV10-1
D gene: TRBD2
clone size: NA
J gene: TRBJ2-2
CDR3 length: 15

CDR3 protein: CAISGGGSGGNEQFF
CDR3 DNA: TGTGCCATCAGCGGAGGAGGTAGCGGGGGCAATGAGCAGTTCTTC
V gene: TRBV10-3
D gene: TRBD2
clone size: few
J gene: TRBJ2-1
CDR3 length: 15

CDR3 protein: CSASNRASSTDTQYF
CDR3 DNA: TGCAGTGCTAGCAACAGGGCATCTAGCACAGATACGCAGTATTTT
V gene: TRBV20-1
D gene: NA
clone size: NA
J gene: TRBJ2-3
CDR3 length: 15

CDR3 protein: CASSLEAGFPGELFF
CDR3 DNA: TGCGCCAGCAGCTTGGAAGCCGGGTTCCCCGGGGAGCTGTTTTTT
V gene: TRBV5-1
D gene: NA
clone size: NA
J gene: TRBJ2-2
CDR3 length: 15

CDR3 protein: CASSESGVDEQYF
CDR3 DNA: TGTGCCAGCAGTGAGTCAGGGGTCGACGAGCAGTACTTC
V gene: TRBV25-1
D gene: NA
clone size: many
J gene: TRBJ2-7
CDR3 length: 13

CDR3 protein: CASSLGFTYEQYF
CDR3 DNA: TGCGCCAGCAGCTTGGGGTTCACCTACGAGCAGTACTTC
V gene: TRBV5-1
D gene: NA
clone size: NA
J gene: TRBJ2-7
CDR3 length: 13

CDR3 protein: CASSYSGPPSSYNEQFF
CDR3 DNA: TGTGCCAGCAGTTACTCGGGGCCTCCCAGCTCCTACAATGAGCAGTTCTTC
V gene: TRBV6-5
D gene: NA
clone size: NA
J gene: TRBJ2-1
CDR3 length: 17

CDR3 protein: CASKLGTGVNEQFF
CDR3 DNA: TGCGCCAGCAAGCTTGGGACTGGGGTCAATGAGCAGTTCTTC
V gene: TRBV5-1
D gene: NA
clone size: few
J gene: TRBJ2-1
CDR3 length: 14

CDR3 protein: CASSLKEGRNIQYF
CDR3 DNA: TGTGCCAGCAGCTTAAAGGAGGGAAGGAACATTCAGTACTTC
V gene: TRBV7-3
D gene: NA
clone size: few
J gene: TRBJ2-4
CDR3 length: 14

CDR3 protein: CSSSIRWRAPTTSGKSTDTQYF
CDR3 DNA: TGTTCCAGTAGTATCCGCTGGCGAGCCCCGACTACTAGCGGGAAAAGCACAGATACGCAGTATTTT
V gene: TRBV7-1
D gene: TRBD2
clone size: NA
J gene: TRBJ2-3
CDR3 length: 22

CDR3 protein: CASSVDASTGELFF
CDR3 DNA: TGTGCCAGTAGTGTAGACGCGTCTACCGGGGAGCTGTTTTTT
V gene: TRBV19
D gene: NA
clone size: NA
J gene: TRBJ2-2
CDR3 length: 14

CDR3 protein: CATSYQAEAFF
CDR3 DNA: TGTGCCACCAGTTATCAGGCTGAAGCTTTCTTT
V gene: TRBV24-1
D gene: NA
clone size: NA
J gene: TRBJ1-1
CDR3 length: 11

CDR3 protein: CASSFSVELRYEQYF
CDR3 DNA: TGTGCCAGCAGCTTTTCCGTAGAGCTTCGATACGAGCAGTACTTC
V gene: TRBV13
D gene: NA
clone size: few
J gene: TRBJ2-7
CDR3 length: 15

CDR3 protein: CASLTAVTGELFF
CDR3 DNA: TGTGCCAGCTTGACAGCCGTTACCGGGGAGCTGTTTTTT
V gene: TRBV27
D gene: NA
clone size: NA
J gene: TRBJ2-2
CDR3 length: 13

CDR3 protein: CASSPSAGELFF
CDR3 DNA: TGTGCCAGCAGCCCGTCTGCCGGGGAGCTGTTTTTT
V gene: TRBV5-6
D gene: NA
clone size: few
J gene: TRBJ2-2
CDR3 length: 12

CDR3 protein: CSARDLGRKSQPQHF
CDR3 DNA: TGCAGTGCTAGAGATTTAGGGAGAAAAAGTCAGCCCCAGCATTTT
V gene: TRBV20-1
D gene: NA
clone size: NA
J gene: TRBJ1-5
CDR3 length: 15

CDR3 protein: CASRALATQYF
CDR3 DNA: TGTGCCAGCAGGGCCTTGGCTACGCAGTATTTT
V gene: TRBV6-5
D gene: NA
clone size: NA
J gene: TRBJ2-3
CDR3 length: 11

CDR3 protein: CASTGGNEQFF
CDR3 DNA: TGTGCCAGCACAGGCGGGAATGAGCAGTTCTTC
V gene: TRBV28
D gene: NA
clone size: NA
J gene: TRBJ2-1
CDR3 length: 11

CDR3 protein: CASSPGQYTGELFF
CDR3 DNA: TGTGCCAGCTCACCGGGACAGTACACCGGGGAGCTGTTTTTT
V gene: TRBV18
D gene: TRBD1
clone size: few
J gene: TRBJ2-2
CDR3 length: 14

CDR3 protein: CASSPGTATNTGELFF
CDR3 DNA: TGTGCCAGCTCACCTGGGACTGCAACGAACACCGGGGAGCTGTTTTTT
V gene: TRBV18
D gene: NA
clone size: few
J gene: TRBJ2-2
CDR3 length: 16

CDR3 protein: CASSSRSGTPYEQYF
CDR3 DNA: TGTGCCAGCAGCTCCCGGAGCGGGACTCCCTACGAGCAGTACTTC
V gene: TRBV7-8
D gene: TRBD2
clone size: NA
J gene: TRBJ2-7
CDR3 length: 15

CDR3 protein: CSARDASVHANTGELFF
CDR3 DNA: TGCAGTGCTAGGGATGCTAGCGTACACGCGAACACCGGGGAGCTGTTTTTT
V gene: TRBV20-1
D gene: NA
clone size: few
J gene: TRBJ2-2
CDR3 length: 17

CDR3 protein: CASSNKTGSYNEQFF
CDR3 DNA: TGTGCCAGCAGTAACAAAACAGGGTCCTACAATGAGCAGTTCTTC
V gene: TRBV6-2/TRBV6-3
D gene: NA
clone size: few
J gene: TRBJ2-1
CDR3 length: 15

CDR3 protein: CASCIGLAAPKGETQYF
CDR3 DNA: TGCGCCAGCTGTATTGGACTAGCGGCGCCCAAGGGAGAGACCCAGTACTTC
V gene: TRBV5-1
D gene: TRBD2
clone size: NA
J gene: TRBJ2-5
CDR3 length: 17

CDR3 protein: CASSLGQGLPGRSDTQYF
CDR3 DNA: TGTGCCAGCAGCTTGGGACAGGGGCTTCCTGGGCGATCAGATACGCAGTATTTT
V gene: TRBV28
D gene: TRBD1
clone size: few
J gene: TRBJ2-3
CDR3 length: 18

CDR3 protein: CAWSLGLSNRAYEQYF
CDR3 DNA: TGTGCCTGGAGCCTAGGATTGTCGAACAGGGCCTACGAGCAGTACTTC
V gene: TRBV30
D gene: NA
clone size: few
J gene: TRBJ2-7
CDR3 length: 16

CDR3 protein: CASSQGLAGELGQFF
CDR3 DNA: TGCGCCAGCAGCCAGGGACTAGCGGGAGAACTGGGACAGTTCTTC
V gene: TRBV5-1
D gene: TRBD2
clone size: few
J gene: TRBJ2-1
CDR3 length: 15

CDR3 protein: CSAPQPYTNEQYF
CDR3 DNA: TGCAGTGCCCCCCAGCCCTATACGAACGAGCAGTACTTC
V gene: TRBV20-1
D gene: NA
clone size: NA
J gene: TRBJ2-7
CDR3 length: 13

CDR3 protein: CASSESPGTGGPYEQYF
CDR3 DNA: TGTGCCAGCAGTGAGAGCCCAGGGACAGGGGGCCCCTACGAGCAGTACTTC
V gene: TRBV2
D gene: TRBD1
clone size: few
J gene: TRBJ2-7
CDR3 length: 17

CDR3 protein: CAWSVLRRTARVTGELFF
CDR3 DNA: TGTGCCTGGAGTGTCCTCCGAAGGACCGCCCGGGTCACCGGGGAGCTGTTTTTT
V gene: TRBV30
D gene: NA
clone size: NA
J gene: TRBJ2-2
CDR3 length: 18

CDR3 protein: CASSVATAAAEAFF
CDR3 DNA: TGTGCCAGCAGCGTCGCAACAGCGGCCGCCGAAGCTTTCTTT
V gene: TRBV3-1
D gene: NA
clone size: NA
J gene: TRBJ1-1
CDR3 length: 14